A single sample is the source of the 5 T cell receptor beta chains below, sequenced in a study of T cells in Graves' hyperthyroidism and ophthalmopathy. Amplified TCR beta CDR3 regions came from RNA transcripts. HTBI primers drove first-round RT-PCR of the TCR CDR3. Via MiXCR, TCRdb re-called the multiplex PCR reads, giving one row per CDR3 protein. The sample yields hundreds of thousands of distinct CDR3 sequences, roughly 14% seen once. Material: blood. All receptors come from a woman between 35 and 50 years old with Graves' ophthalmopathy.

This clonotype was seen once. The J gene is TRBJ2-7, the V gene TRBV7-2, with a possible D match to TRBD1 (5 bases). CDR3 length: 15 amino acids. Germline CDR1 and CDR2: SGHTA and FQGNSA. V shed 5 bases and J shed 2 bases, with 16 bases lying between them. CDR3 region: CASSLGAGQAYEQYF. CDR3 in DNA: TGTGCCAGCAGCCTAGGGGCAGGGCAGGCCTACGAGCAGTACTTC.

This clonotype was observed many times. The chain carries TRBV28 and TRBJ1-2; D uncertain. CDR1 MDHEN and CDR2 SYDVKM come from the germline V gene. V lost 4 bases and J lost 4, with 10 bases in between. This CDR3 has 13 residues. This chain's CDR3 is CASSSRGSYGYTF. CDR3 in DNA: TGTGCCAGCAGTTCCCGAGGTAGCTATGGCTACACCTTC.

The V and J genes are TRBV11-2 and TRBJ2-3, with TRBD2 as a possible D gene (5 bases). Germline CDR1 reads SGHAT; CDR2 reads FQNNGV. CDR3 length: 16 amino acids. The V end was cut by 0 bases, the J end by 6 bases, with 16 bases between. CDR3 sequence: CASSLEFGVEADTQYF. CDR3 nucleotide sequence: TGTGCCAGCAGCTTAGAATTTGGTGTGGAGGCCGATACGCAGTATTTT.

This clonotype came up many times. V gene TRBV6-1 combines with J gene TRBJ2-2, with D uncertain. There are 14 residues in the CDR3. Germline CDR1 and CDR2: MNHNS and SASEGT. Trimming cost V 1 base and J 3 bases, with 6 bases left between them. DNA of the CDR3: TGTGCCAGCAGTGAAGGCGAGCACACCGGGGAGCTGTTTTTT. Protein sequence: CASSEGEHTGELFF.

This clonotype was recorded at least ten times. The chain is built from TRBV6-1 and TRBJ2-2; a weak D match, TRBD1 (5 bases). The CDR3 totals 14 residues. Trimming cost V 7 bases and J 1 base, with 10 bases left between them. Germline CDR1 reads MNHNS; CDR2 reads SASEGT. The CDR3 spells CASTNRGNTGELFF. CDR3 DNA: TGTGCCAGCACTAATAGGGGGAACACCGGGGAGCTGTTTTTT.